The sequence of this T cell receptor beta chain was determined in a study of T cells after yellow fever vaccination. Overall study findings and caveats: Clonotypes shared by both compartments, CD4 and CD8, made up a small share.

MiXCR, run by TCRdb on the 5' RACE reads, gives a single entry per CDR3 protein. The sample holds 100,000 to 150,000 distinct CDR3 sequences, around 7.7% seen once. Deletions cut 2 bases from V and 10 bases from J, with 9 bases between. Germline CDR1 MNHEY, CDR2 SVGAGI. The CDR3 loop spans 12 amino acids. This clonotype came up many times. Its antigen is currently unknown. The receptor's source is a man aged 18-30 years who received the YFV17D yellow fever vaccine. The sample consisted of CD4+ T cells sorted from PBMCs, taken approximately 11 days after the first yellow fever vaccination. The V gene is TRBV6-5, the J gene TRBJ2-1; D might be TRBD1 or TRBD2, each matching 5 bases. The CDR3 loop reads CASSYEGREQFF. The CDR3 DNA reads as TGTGCCAGCAGTTACGAGGGGCGGGAGCAGTTCTTC.